This TCR beta chain was sequenced in a study of CD8+ T cells in alopecia areata. Notes on the study in general: Tofacitinib delivered significant drops in scalp clonality and in expanded CD8+ clones among the top 100. Researchers reported that TCR sharing among patients proved less clear than in mice, possibly HLA-linked. As there was one nonresponder, how baseline CD8+ expansion relates to response remains uncertain.

This clone was recorded a few times. The target antigen is unknown. Documented treatment: oral pan-JAK inhibitor, 5-10 mg twice daily. Sequencing relied on a cDNA template that was reverse transcribed from extracted RNA. Data came from immunoSEQ multiplex PCR; TCRdb stores just in-frame clones and leaves some out. The sample shows tens of thousands of clones, around two thirds of them seen only once. This receptor was identified in a human donor with alopecia areata. This sample comprised CD8+ T cells sorted from blood, obtained at week 24, from a patient treated with tofacitinib.

As DNA, the CDR3 is TGTGCCAGCAGCATAACCCTGGGGTCGGGAAACACCATATATTTT. This translates into CASSITLGSGNTIYF. This chain joins TRBV28 and TRBJ1-3; D call uncertain. Germline values: CDR1 MDHEN, CDR2 SYDVKM. The CDR3 is 15 residues long. V lost 6 bases to trimming and J lost 4 bases, with 16 bases between them. Drawing the rest from reference TRBV28 and TRBJ1-3, the complete variable domain is DVKVTQSSRYLVKRTGEKVFLECVQDMDHENMFWYRQDPGLGLRLIYFSYDVKMKEKGDIPEGYSVSREKKERFSLILESASTNQTSMYLCASSITLGSGNTIYFGEGSWLTVV.